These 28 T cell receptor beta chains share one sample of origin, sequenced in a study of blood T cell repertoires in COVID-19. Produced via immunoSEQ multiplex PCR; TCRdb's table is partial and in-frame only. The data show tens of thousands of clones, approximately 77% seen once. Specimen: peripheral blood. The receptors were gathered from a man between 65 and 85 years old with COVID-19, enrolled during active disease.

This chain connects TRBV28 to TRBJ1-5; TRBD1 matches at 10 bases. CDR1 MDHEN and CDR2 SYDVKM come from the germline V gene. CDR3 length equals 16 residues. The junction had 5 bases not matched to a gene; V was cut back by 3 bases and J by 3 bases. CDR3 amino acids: CASSFSTGGFNQPQHF. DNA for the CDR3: TGTGCCAGCAGTTTTTCGACAGGGGGCTTCAATCAGCCCCAGCATTTT. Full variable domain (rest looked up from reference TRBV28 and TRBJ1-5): DVKVTQSSRYLVKRTGEKVFLECVQDMDHENMFWYRQDPGLGLRLIYFSYDVKMKEKGDIPEGYSVSREKKERFSLILESASTNQTSMYLCASSFSTGGFNQPQHFGDGTRLSIL.

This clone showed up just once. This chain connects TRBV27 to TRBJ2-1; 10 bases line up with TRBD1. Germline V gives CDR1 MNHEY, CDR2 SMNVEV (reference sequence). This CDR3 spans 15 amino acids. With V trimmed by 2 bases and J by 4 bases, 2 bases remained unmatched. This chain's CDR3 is CASSLEDRGYNEQFF. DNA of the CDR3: TGTGCCAGCAGTTTAGAGGACAGGGGGTACAATGAGCAGTTCTTC.

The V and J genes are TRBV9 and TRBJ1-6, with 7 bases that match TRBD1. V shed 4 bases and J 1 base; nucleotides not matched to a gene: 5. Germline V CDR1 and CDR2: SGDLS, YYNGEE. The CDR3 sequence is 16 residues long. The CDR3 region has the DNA TGTGCCAGCAGCCCCCGACAGGGATCCTATAATTCACCCCTCCACTTT. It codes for CASSPRQGSYNSPLHF.

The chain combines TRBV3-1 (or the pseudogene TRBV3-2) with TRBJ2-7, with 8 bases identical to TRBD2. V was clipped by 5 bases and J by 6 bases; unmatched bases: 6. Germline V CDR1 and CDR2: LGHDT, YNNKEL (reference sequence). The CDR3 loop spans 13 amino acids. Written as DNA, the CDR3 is TGTGCCAGCAGCGCGGGAGGAGTGGGCGAGCAGTACTTC. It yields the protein CASSAGGVGEQYF.

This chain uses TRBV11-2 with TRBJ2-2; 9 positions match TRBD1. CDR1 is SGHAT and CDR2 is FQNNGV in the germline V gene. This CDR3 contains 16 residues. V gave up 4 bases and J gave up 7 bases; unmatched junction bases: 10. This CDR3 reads CASSSPGQGTSGELFF. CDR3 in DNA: TGTGCCAGCAGCTCGCCCGGACAGGGGACCAGCGGGGAGCTGTTTTTT.

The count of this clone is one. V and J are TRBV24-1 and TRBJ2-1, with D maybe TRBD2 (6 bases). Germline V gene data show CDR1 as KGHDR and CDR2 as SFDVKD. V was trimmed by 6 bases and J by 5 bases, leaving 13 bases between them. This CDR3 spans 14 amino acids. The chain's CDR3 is CATSPLATHNEQFF. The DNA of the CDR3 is TGTGCCACCAGTCCGCTAGCGACCCACAATGAGCAGTTCTTC.

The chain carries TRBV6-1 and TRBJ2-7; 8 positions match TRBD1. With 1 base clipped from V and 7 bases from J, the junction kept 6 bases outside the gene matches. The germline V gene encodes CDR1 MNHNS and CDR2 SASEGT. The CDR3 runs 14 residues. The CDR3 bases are TGTGCCAGCAGTGAAGGTACAGGGGGGCGGGAGCAGTACTTC. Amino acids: CASSEGTGGREQYF.

Here the CDR3 DNA reads TGTGCCAGCAGCCAAGAACCAGGTCCAGGAGGCACTGAAGCTTTCTTT. This gives the protein CASSQEPGPGGTEAFF. V gene TRBV4-2 combines with J gene TRBJ1-1; no clear D. Germline V gene data show CDR1 as LGHNA and CDR2 as YNFKEQ. V lost 0 bases and J 4 bases, leaving 15 bases between the germline ends. The CDR3 length is 16 residues.

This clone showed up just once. The CDR3 DNA reads as TGCGCCAGCAGCTTGGCCGCTCGCAGGGGTGGAAACACCATATATTTT. It specifies CASSLAARRGGNTIYF. The chain employs TRBV5-1 and TRBJ1-3; tentative D call: TRBD1 (6 bases). V was pared by 0 bases and J by 3 bases, with 13 bases between. Germline loops: CDR1 SGHRS, CDR2 YFSETQ. The CDR3 has 16 residues.

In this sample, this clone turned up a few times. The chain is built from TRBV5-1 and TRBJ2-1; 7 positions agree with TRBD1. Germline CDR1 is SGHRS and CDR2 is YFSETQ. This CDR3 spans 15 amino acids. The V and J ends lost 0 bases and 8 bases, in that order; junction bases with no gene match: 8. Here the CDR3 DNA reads TGCGCCAGCAGCTTGGGGACAGGACCATCAGATGAGCAGTTCTTC. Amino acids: CASSLGTGPSDEQFF.

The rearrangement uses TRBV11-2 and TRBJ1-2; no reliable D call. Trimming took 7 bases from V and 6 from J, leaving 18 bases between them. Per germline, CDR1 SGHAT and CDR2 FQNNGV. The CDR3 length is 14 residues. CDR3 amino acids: CASTPGGFGDGYTF. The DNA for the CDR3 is TGTGCCAGCACCCCGGGAGGCTTTGGGGATGGCTACACCTTC.

The CDR3 reads CASSSTGNTGELFF. The CDR3 region has the DNA TGTGCCAGTAGTAGTACAGGGAACACCGGGGAGCTGTTTTTT. The gene calls are TRBV19 and TRBJ2-2, with D possibly being TRBD1 (5 bases). The CDR3 length is 14 residues. The ends were cut back, 4 bases at V and 1 base at J, with 7 bases in the middle. Germline lookup yields CDR1 LNHDA and CDR2 SQIVND (reference sequence).

CDR3 DNA sequence: TGTGCCAGCAGTCGTCCCGGGACTAGCGGGAGGTACGGCACAGATACGCAGTATTTT. The encoded protein is CASSRPGTSGRYGTDTQYF. The chain couples TRBV6-6 to TRBJ2-3; 15 nucleotides match TRBD2. This CDR3 has 19 residues. J gave up 1 base and V 5 bases, and 10 bases lay outside the gene matches. Germline V gene lookup returns CDR1 MNHNY and CDR2 SVGAGI (reference sequence).

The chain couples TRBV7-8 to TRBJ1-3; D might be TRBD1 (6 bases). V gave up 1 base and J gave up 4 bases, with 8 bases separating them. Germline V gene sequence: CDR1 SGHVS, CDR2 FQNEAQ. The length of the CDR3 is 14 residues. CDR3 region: CASSLGTAGNTIYF. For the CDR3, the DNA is TGTGCCAGCAGCTTAGGGACAGCCGGAAACACCATATATTTT. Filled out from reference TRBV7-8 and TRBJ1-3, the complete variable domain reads GAGVSQSPRYKVAKRGQDVALRCDPISGHVSLFWYQQALGQGPEFLTYFQNEAQLDKSGLPSDRFFAERPEGSVSTLKIQRTQQEDSAVYLCASSLGTAGNTIYFGEGSWLTVV.

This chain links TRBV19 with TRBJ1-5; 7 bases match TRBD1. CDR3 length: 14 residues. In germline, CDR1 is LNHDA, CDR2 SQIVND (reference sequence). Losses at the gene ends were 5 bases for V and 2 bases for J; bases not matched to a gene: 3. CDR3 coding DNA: TGTGCCAGTAGTCTTGGGACAGGCAATCAGCCCCAGCATTTT. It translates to CASSLGTGNQPQHF.

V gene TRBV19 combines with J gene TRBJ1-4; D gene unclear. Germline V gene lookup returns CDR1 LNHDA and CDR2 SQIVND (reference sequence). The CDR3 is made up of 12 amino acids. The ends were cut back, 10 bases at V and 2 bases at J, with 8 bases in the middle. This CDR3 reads CATGETNEKLFF. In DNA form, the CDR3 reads TGTGCCACCGGGGAGACTAATGAAAAACTGTTTTTT. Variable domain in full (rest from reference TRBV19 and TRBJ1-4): DGGITQSPKYLFRKEGQNVTLSCEQNLNHDAMYWYRQDPGQGLRLIYYSQIVNDFQKGDIAEGYSVSREKKESFPLTVTSAQKNPTAFYLCATGETNEKLFFGSGTQLSVL.

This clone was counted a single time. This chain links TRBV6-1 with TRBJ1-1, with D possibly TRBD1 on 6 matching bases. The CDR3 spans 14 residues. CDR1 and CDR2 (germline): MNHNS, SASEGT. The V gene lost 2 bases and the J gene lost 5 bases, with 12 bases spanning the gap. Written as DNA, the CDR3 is TGTGCCAGCAGTGAAAACACAGGGCGGACTGAAGCTTTCTTT. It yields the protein CASSENTGRTEAFF.

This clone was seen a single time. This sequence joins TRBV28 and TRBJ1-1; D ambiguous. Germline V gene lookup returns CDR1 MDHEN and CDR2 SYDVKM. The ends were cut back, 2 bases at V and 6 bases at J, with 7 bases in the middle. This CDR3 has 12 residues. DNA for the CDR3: TGTGCCAGCAGTTTAAGGCAGGCTGAAGCTTTCTTT. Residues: CASSLRQAEAFF.

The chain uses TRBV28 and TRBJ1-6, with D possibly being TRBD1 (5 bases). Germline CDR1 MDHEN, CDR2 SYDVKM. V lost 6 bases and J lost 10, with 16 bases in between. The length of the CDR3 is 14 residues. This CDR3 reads CASSPFRQWSPLHF. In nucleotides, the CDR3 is TGTGCCAGCAGCCCATTCCGACAGTGGTCACCCCTCCACTTT.

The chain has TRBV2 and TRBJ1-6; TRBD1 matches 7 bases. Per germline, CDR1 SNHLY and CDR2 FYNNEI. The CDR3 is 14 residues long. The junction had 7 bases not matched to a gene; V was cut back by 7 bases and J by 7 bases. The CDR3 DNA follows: TGTGCCAGCACCATGGGACAGTCGAATTCACCCCTCCACTTT. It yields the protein CASTMGQSNSPLHF.

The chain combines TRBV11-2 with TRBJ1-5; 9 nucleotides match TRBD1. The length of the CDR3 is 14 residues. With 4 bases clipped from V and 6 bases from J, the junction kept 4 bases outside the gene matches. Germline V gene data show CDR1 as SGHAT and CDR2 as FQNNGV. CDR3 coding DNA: TGTGCCAGCAGCTCGCAACAGGGGGCTCAGCCCCAGCATTTT. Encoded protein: CASSSQQGAQPQHF.

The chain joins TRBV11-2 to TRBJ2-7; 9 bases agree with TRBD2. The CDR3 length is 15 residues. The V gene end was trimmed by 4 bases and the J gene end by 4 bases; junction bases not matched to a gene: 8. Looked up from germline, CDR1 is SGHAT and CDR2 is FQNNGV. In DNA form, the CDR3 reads TGTGCCAGCAGCTCCCTGATGGGACTAGCTTACGAGCAGTACTTC. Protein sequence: CASSSLMGLAYEQYF.

CDR3 amino acids: CASSVTGRQPQHF. CDR3 in DNA: TGTGCCAGCAGTGTTACAGGGCGCCAGCCCCAGCATTTT. This chain uses TRBV9 with TRBJ1-5; maybe TRBD1 (6 bases). There are 13 residues in the CDR3. Germline lookup yields CDR1 SGDLS and CDR2 YYNGEE. Trimming stripped 5 bases from V and 7 bases from J, with 13 bases between.

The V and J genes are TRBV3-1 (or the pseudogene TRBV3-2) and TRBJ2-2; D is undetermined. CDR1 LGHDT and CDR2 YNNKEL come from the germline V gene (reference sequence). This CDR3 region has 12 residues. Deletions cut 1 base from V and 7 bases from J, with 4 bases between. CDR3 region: CASSQVVGELFF. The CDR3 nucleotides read TGTGCCAGCAGCCAAGTCGTCGGGGAGCTGTTTTTT.

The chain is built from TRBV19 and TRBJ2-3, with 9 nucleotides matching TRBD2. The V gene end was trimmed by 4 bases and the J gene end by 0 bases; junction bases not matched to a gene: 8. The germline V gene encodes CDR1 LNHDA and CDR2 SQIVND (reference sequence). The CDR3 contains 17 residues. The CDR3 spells CASSRRGGEISTDTQYF. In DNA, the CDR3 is TGTGCCAGTAGTAGGCGGGGGGGGGAAATAAGCACAGATACGCAGTATTTT.

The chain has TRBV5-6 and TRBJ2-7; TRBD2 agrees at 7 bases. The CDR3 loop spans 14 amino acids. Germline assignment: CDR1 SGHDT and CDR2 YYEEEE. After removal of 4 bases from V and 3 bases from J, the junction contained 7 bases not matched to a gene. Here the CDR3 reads CASSTGLLFYEQYF. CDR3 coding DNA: TGTGCCAGCAGCACGGGACTATTATTCTACGAGCAGTACTTC.

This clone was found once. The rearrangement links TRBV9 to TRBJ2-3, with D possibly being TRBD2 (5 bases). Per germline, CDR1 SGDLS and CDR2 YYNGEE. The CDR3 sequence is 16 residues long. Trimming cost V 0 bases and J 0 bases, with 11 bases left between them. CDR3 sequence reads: CASSVAGLTSTDTQYF. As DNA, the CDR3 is TGTGCCAGCAGCGTAGCTGGACTGACTAGCACAGATACGCAGTATTTT.

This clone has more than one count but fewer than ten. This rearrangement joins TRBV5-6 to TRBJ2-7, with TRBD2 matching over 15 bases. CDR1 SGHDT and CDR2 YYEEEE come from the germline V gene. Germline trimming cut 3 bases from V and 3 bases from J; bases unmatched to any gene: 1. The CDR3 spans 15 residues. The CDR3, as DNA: TGTGCCAGCAGCTGGGGACTAGCGGGAGGCTACGAGCAGTACTTC. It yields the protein CASSWGLAGGYEQYF.